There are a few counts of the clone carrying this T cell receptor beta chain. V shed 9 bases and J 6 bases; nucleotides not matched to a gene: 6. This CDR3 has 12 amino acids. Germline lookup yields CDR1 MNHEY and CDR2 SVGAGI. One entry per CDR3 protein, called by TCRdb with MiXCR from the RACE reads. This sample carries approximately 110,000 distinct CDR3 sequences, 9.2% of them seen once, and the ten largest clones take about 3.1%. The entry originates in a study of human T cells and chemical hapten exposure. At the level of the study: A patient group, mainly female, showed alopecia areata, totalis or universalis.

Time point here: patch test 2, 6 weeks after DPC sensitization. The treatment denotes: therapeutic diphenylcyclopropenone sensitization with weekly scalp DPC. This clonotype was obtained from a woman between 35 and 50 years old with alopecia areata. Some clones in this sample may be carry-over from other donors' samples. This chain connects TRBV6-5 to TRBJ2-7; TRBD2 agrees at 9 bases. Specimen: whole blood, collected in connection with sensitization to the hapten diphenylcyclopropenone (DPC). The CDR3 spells CASSAGGTEQYF. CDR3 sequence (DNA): TGTGCCAGTTCCGCGGGGGGGACCGAGCAGTACTTC.